This T cell receptor (beta chain) came from a study of blood T cell repertoires in COVID-19. Overall study: From the United States, Italy and Spain came samples of acute and convalescent COVID-19. Sources were T cells, B-cell-depleted T cells, or PBMCs; the material itself was cDNA or gDNA.

Original data processing: Reference gene primer amplification gave estimated nucleated cell counts. Repertoires were generated with immunoSEQ multiplex PCR, while TCRdb's copy carries only in-frame clones and drops some. The D gene and trimming were derived from the DNA, and the V and J assignments and clone size from that table. Of 100,000 to 150,000 clones detected, more than 75% appear once; the ten largest clones hold over 1.5%. The germline V gene has CDR1 SGHTA and CDR2 FQGNSA. The CDR3 spans 13 residues. V shed 11 bases and J 5 bases; nucleotides not matched to a gene: 5. Sequencing input: peripheral blood. The rearrangement joins TRBV7-2 to TRBJ2-1, with 11 bases that match TRBD2. The sequence was collected from a human donor in a cohort sampled during active COVID-19. The CDR3 sequence is CAGGLAGNNEQFF. The CDR3 region has the DNA TGTGCCGGAGGACTAGCGGGCAACAATGAGCAGTTCTTC.